The entry that follows covers one T cell receptor beta chain sequence. Its antigen remains unidentified. The primer mix had 60 Vbeta and 13 Jbeta primers. The table came from immunoSEQ multiplex PCR; TCRdb's copy has only in-frame clones and leaves some out. This sample has around 150,000 clones, with around 90% found just once. This sample stems from a study of cytomegalovirus exposure and HLA in healthy donors. Study-wide points: The study designated about 180 TCR beta chains cytomegalovirus-associated. Compared with the approximately 680-donor mean, an Asian-associated ancestry cluster reportedly had fewer N-insertions, according to a later analysis.

This CDR3 contains 12 residues. The V gene's germline CDR1 is SQVTM and CDR2 ANQGSEA. The V gene end was trimmed by 6 bases and the J gene end by 3 bases; junction bases not matched to a gene: 5. The sequence derives from a woman aged 35 to 49 in good health and CMV-seronegative. The rearrangement uses TRBV29-1 and TRBJ2-7, with 7 bases aligning to TRBD1. Sequencing was performed on PBMCs. The CDR3 loop is CSVGQVNYEQYF. The CDR3 DNA reads as TGCAGCGTCGGACAGGTGAACTACGAGCAGTACTTC.